This passage covers 9 T cell receptor beta chains from one sample sequenced in a study of early stage breast cancer tumors. TCRdb keeps only in-frame clones here, not all; method: immunoSEQ multiplex PCR. The profile shows about 53,000 clones, 90% to 95% of them singletons. Sequenced: blood. These receptors all stem from a person aged 70 to 85 with breast cancer.

The rearrangement links TRBV4-3 to TRBJ2-4, with TRBD2 matching 9 bases. The CDR3 totals 18 residues. CDR1 and CDR2 from the germline V gene are LGHNA and YSLEER. V dropped 0 bases and J dropped 1; count of bases not matched to a gene: 7. The CDR3 sequence is CASSQDLVGLAAKNIQYF. In DNA, the CDR3 is TGCGCCAGCAGCCAAGATCTCGTAGGACTAGCGGCCAAAAACATTCAGTACTTC.

This rearrangement joins TRBV27 to TRBJ2-1, with D perhaps matching TRBD1 (5 bases). Trimming stripped 6 bases from V and 4 bases from J, with 10 bases between. Germline V gives CDR1 MNHEY, CDR2 SMNVEV (reference sequence). This CDR3 spans 13 amino acids. The CDR3, as DNA: TGTGCCAGCAGCCAGGGTGTTTACAATGAGCAGTTCTTC. Translated, it gives CASSQGVYNEQFF.

For the CDR3, the DNA is TGTGCCATATACGACAGGCCCTCTGGCTACACCTTC. Protein product: CAIYDRPSGYTF. This chain connects TRBV27 to TRBJ1-2, with TRBD1 as a possible D gene (6 bases). This CDR3 is 12 amino acids long. Per germline, CDR1 MNHEY and CDR2 SMNVEV (reference sequence). Trimming left V 10 bases short and J 7 bases short, with 16 bases between.

To note about this clone: The same CDR3 is also encoded by other DNA sequences in this sample. The chain uses TRBV30 and TRBJ1-1; D is ambiguous. The CDR3 totals 13 residues. V lost 0 bases and J lost 3, with 8 bases in between. Germline values: CDR1 GTSNPN, CDR2 SVGIG (reference sequence). The DNA of the CDR3 is TGTGCCTGGAGTGTACAAGGAGACACTGAAGCTTTCTTT. Amino acid sequence: CAWSVQGDTEAFF.

This chain uses TRBV6-5 with TRBJ1-1, with D perhaps TRBD1 (6 bases). Per germline, CDR1 MNHEY and CDR2 SVGAGI. V shed 2 bases and J shed 7 bases, with 8 bases lying between them. The CDR3 sequence is 12 residues long. The CDR3 protein is CASSYRGGEAFF. CDR3 in DNA: TGTGCCAGCAGTTACAGGGGGGGTGAAGCTTTCTTT.

The chain recombines TRBV27 with TRBJ1-1; D is undetermined. Trimming cost V 4 bases and J 3 bases, with 9 bases left between them. The CDR3 extends over 13 amino acids. CDR1 and CDR2 from the germline V gene are MNHEY and SMNVEV (reference sequence). This CDR3 reads CASSSLYDTEAFF. CDR3 sequence (DNA): TGTGCCAGCAGTTCACTTTATGACACTGAAGCTTTCTTT.

This chain connects TRBV5-1 to TRBJ1-6; possible D gene TRBD1, 6 bases. This CDR3 region has 16 residues. CDR1 and CDR2 (germline): SGHRS, YFSETQ. Trimming took 2 bases from V and 8 from J, leaving 17 bases between them. CDR3 sequence: CASSFLQGVGDSPLHF. The CDR3 nucleotides are TGCGCCAGCAGCTTTTTACAGGGTGTCGGGGATTCACCCCTCCACTTT.

The rearrangement joins TRBV19 to TRBJ1-2; D not resolved. The V end lost 7 bases, the J end lost 3 bases, and 12 bases lay between the germline ends. Germline CDR1 LNHDA, CDR2 SQIVND (reference sequence). The CDR3 runs to 13 residues. CDR3 amino acids: CASKANEDYGYTF. The CDR3 bases are TGTGCCAGTAAGGCCAATGAGGACTATGGCTACACCTTC.

This clone was recorded a few times. The V gene is TRBV30, the J gene TRBJ1-5; D remains unclear. There are 12 residues in the CDR3. The germline gives CDR1 GTSNPN, CDR2 SVGIG (reference sequence). Trimming cost V 4 bases and J 2 bases, with 6 bases left between them. The CDR3 DNA sequence: TGTGCCTGGAAAGGAGGCAATCAGCCCCAGCATTTT. Its protein is CAWKGGNQPQHF.